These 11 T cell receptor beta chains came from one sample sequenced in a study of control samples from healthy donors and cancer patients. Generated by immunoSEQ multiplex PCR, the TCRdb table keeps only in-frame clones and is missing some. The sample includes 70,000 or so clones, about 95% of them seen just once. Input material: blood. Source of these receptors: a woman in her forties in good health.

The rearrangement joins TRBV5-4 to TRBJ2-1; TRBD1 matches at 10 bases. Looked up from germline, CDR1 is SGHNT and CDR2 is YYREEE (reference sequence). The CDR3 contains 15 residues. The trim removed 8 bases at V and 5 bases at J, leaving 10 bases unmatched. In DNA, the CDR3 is TGTGCCAGTAGACAGGGGGCGAGTCTCCACAATGAGCAGTTCTTC. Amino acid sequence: CASRQGASLHNEQFF.

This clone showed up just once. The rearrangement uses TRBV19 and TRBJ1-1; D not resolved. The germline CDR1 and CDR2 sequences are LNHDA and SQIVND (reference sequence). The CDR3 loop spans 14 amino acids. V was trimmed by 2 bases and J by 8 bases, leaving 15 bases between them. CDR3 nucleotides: TGTGCCAGTAGTATAAGGAGTAAAATTCTGGAAGCTTTCTTT. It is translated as CASSIRSKILEAFF. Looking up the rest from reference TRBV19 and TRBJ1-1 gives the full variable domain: DGGITQSPKYLFRKEGQNVTLSCEQNLNHDAMYWYRQDPGQGLRLIYYSQIVNDFQKGDIAEGYSVSREKKESFPLTVTSAQKNPTAFYLCASSIRSKILEAFFGQGTRLTVV.

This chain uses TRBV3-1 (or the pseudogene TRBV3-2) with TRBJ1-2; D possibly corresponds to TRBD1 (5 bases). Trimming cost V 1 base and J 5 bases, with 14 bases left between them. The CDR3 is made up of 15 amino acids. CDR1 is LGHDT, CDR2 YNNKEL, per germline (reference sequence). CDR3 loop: CASSQGREGLYGYTF. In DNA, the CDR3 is TGTGCCAGCAGCCAAGGCCGGGAGGGGTTATATGGCTACACCTTC.

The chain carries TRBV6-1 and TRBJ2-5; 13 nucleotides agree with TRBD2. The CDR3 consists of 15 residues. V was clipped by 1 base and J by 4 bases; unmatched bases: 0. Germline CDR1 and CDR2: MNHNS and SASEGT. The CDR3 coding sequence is TGTGCCAGCAGTGAAGGACTAGCGGGAGGAGAGACCCAGTACTTC. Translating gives CASSEGLAGGETQYF.

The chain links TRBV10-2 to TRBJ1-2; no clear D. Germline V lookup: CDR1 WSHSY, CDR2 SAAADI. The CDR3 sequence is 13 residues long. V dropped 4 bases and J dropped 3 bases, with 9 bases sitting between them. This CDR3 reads CASSVRGDYGYTF. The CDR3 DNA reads TGCGCCAGCAGTGTCCGGGGAGACTATGGCTACACCTTC.

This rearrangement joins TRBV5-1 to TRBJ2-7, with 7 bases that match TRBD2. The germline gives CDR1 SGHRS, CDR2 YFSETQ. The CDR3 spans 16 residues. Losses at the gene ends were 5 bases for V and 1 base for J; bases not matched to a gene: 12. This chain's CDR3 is CASSLLAGESSYEQYF. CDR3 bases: TGCGCCAGCAGTCTTCTCGCGGGGGAGAGTTCCTACGAGCAGTACTTC.

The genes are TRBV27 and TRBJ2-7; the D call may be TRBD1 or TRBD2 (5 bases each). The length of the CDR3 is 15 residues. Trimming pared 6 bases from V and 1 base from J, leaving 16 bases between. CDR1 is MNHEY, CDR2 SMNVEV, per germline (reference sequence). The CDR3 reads CASSLTSGRSYEQYF. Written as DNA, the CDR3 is TGTGCCAGCAGCCTAACTTCGGGACGGTCCTACGAGCAGTACTTC.

CDR3 sequence: CASTRDRDEKLFF. The CDR3 DNA sequence: TGTGCCAGCACCAGGGACAGGGACGAAAAACTGTTTTTT. The chain carries TRBV2 and TRBJ1-4; TRBD1 matches at 9 bases. Germline CDR1 SNHLY, CDR2 FYNNEI. V shed 7 bases, J shed 8 bases, and the junction held 5 bases outside the gene matches. CDR3 size: 13 residues.

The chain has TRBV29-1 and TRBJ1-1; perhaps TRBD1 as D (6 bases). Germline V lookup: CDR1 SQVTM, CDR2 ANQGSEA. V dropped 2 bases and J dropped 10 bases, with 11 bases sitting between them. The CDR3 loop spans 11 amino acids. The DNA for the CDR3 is TGCAGCGTTGAAACGGGGGCTAGAGCTTTCTTT. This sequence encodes CSVETGARAFF.

CDR3 bases: TGTGCCAGCAGCCAAGTTAGGTATCGCGGGGGGGCCTTTGCGACCCAGTACTTC. It specifies CASSQVRYRGGAFATQYF. The chain uses TRBV3-1 (or the pseudogene TRBV3-2) and TRBJ2-5, with 9 positions matching TRBD2. Trimming took 1 base from V and 7 from J; bases not matched to a gene: 16. The V gene's germline CDR1 is LGHDT and CDR2 YNNKEL (reference sequence). The CDR3 is made up of 18 amino acids.

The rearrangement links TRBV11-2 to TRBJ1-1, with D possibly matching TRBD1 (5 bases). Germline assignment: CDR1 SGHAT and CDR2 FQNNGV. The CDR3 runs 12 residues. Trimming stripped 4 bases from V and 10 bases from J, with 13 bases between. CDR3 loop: CASSYGGRAAFF. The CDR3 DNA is TGTGCCAGCAGCTACGGGGGTCGGGCAGCTTTCTTT.